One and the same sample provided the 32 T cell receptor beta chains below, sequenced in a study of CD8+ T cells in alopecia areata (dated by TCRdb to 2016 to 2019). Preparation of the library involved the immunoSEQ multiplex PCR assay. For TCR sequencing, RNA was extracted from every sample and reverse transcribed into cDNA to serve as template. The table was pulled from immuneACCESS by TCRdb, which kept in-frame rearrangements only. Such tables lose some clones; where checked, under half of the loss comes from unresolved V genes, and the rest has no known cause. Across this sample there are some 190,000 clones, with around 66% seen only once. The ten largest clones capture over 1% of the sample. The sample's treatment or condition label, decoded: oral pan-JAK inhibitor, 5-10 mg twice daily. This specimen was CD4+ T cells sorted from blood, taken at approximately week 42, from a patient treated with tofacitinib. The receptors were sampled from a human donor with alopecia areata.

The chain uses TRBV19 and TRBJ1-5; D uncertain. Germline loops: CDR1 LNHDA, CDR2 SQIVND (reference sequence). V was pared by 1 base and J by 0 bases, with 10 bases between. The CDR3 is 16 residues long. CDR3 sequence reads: CASSIVLGNSNQPQHF. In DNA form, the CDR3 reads TGTGCCAGTAGTATAGTCTTGGGCAATAGCAATCAGCCCCAGCATTTT.

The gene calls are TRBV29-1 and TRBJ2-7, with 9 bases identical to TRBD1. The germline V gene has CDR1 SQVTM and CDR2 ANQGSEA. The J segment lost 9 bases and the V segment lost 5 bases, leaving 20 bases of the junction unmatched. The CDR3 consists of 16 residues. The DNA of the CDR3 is TGCAGCGTTACCGGGACAGGGAACCCCCTAGAGGGCGGGCAGTACTTC. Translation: CSVTGTGNPLEGGQYF.

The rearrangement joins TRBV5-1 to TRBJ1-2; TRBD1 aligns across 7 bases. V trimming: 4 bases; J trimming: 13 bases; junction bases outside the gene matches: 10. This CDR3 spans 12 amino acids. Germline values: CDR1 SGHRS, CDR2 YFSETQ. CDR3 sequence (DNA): TGCGCCAGCAGCCAAGGGGAGACAGGGAGCACCTTC. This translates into CASSQGETGSTF.

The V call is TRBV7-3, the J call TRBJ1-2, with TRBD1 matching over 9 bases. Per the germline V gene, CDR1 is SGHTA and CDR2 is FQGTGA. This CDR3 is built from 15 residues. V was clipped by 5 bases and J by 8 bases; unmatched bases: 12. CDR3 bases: TGTGCCAGCAGCCCACAACCGGGACAGGGATTCGGCTACACCTTC. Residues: CASSPQPGQGFGYTF.

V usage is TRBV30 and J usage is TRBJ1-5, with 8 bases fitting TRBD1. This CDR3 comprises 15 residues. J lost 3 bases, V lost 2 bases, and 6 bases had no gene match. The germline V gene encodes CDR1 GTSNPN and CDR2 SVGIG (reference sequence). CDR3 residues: CAWSTGQAFNQPQHF. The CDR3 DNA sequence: TGTGCCTGGAGTACGGGACAGGCTTTCAATCAGCCCCAGCATTTT.

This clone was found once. In DNA form, the CDR3 reads TGTGCCAGCAGCCGCTCCTACAATGAGCAGTTCTTC. It specifies CASSRSYNEQFF. The chain uses TRBV11-2 and TRBJ2-1; D is unresolved. Trimming removed 5 bases at V and 0 bases at J, with 2 bases between. CDR1 SGHAT and CDR2 FQNNGV come from the germline V gene. The CDR3 sequence is 12 residues long.

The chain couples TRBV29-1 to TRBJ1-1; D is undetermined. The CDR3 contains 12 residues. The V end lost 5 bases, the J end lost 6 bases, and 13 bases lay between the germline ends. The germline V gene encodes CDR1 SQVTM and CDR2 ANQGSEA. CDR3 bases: TGCAGCGTTCTTACGGTTGAGTCTGAAGCTTTCTTT. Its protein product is CSVLTVESEAFF.

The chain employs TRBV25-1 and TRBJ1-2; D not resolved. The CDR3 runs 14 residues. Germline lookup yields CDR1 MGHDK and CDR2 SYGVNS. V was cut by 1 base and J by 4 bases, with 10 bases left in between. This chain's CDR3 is CASSEWEGAYGYTF. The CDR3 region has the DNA TGTGCCAGCAGTGAATGGGAGGGAGCCTATGGCTACACCTTC.

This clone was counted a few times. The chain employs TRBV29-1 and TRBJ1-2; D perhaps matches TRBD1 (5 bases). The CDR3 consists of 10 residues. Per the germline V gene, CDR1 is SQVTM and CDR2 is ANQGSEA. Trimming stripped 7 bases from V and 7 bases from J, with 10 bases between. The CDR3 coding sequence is TGCAGCGCTAAGGACATTGGCTACACCTTC. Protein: CSAKDIGYTF.

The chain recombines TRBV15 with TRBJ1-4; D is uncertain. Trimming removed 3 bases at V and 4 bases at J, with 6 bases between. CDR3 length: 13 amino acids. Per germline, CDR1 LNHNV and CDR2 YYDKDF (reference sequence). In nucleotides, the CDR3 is TGTGCCACCAGCAGGACGTTTAATGAAAAACTGTTTTTT. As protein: CATSRTFNEKLFF.

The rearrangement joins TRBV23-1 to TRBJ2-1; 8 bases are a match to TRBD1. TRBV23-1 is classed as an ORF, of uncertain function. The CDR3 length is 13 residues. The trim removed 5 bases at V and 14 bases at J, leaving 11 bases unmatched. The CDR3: CASSSLDRGIEFF. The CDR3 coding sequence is TGCGCCAGCAGTTCACTAGACAGGGGAATTGAGTTCTTC.

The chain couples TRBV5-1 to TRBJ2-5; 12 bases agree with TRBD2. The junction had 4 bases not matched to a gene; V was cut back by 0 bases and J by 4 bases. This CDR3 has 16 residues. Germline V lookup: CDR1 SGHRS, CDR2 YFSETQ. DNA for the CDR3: TGCGCCAGCAGCTTGGTGTCGACTAGCGGGGGAGAGACCCAGTACTTC. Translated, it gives CASSLVSTSGGETQYF. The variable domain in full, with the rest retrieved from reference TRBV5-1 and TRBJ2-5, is KAGVTQTPRYLIKTRGQQVTLSCSPISGHRSVSWYQQTPGQGLQFLFEYFSETQRNKGNFPGRFSGRQFSNSRSEMNVSTLELGDSALYLCASSLVSTSGGETQYFGPGTRLLVL.

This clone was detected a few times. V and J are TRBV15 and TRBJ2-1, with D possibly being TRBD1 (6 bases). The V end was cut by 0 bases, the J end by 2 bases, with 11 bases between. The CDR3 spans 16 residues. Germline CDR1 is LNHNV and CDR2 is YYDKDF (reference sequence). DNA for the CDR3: TGTGCCACCAGCAGAGATCTAGGGGACACCTACAATGAGCAGTTCTTC. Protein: CATSRDLGDTYNEQFF.

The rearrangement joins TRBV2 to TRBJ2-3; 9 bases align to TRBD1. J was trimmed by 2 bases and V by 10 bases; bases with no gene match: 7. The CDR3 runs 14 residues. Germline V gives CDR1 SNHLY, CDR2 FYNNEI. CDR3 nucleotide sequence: TGTGCCACCCGGACAGGGGTTATCACAGATACGCAGTATTTT. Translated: CATRTGVITDTQYF.

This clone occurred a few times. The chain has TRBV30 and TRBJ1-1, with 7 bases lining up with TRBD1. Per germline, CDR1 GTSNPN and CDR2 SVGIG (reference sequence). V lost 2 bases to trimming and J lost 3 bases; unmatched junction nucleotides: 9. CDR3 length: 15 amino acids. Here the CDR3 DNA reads TGTGCCTGGAGTAGTAAGGGGGCAGCGGACACTGAAGCTTTCTTT. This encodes CAWSSKGAADTEAFF.

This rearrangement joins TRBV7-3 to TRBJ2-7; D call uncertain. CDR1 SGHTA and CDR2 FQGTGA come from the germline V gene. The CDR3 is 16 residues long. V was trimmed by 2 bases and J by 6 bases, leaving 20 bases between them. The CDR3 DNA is TGTGCCAGCAGCTTATTGGGGAAAGGCCGGCTTTTCGAGCAGTACTTC. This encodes CASSLLGKGRLFEQYF.

In nucleotides, the CDR3 is TGTGCCACCGCGGACAGGGTTGAGACCCAGTACTTC. Its translation is CATADRVETQYF. The chain joins TRBV25-1 to TRBJ2-5; 8 positions agree with TRBD1. Germline V gene data show CDR1 as MGHDK and CDR2 as SYGVNS. This CDR3 has 12 amino acids. J was trimmed by 5 bases and V by 10 bases; bases with no gene match: 6.

The CDR3 loop is CASTGRRYGYTF. The CDR3 nucleotides read TGCGCCAGCACAGGCAGAAGATATGGCTACACCTTC. The genes are TRBV23-1 and TRBJ1-2, with D unclear. TRBV23-1 has ORF status, its function being uncertain. Trimming left V 7 bases short and J 5 bases short, with 11 bases between. CDR3 length equals 12 residues.

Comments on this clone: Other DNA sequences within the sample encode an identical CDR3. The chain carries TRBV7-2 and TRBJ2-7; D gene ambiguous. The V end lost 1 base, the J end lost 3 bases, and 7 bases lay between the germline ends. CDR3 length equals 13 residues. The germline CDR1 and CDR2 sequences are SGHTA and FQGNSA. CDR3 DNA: TGTGCCAGCAGCTTAGATCGGAACTACGAGCAGTACTTC. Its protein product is CASSLDRNYEQYF.

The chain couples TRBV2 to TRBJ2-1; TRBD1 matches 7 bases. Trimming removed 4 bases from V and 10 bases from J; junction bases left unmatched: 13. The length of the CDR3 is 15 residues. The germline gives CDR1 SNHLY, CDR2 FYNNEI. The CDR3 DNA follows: TGTGCCAGCAGTGGCGACGGGACAGACATCGCGGAGCAGTTCTTC. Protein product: CASSGDGTDIAEQFF.

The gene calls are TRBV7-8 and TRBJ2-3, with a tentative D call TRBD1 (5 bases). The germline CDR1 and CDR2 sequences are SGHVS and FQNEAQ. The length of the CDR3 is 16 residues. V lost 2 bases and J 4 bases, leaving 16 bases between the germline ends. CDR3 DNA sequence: TGTGCCAGCAGCTTATGGTCGGCAGGGATCCCAGATACGCAGTATTTT. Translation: CASSLWSAGIPDTQYF.

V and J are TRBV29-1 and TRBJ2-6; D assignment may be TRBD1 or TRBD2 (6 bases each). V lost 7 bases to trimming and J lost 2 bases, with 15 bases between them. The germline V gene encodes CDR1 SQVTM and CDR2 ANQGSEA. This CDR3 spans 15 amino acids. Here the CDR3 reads CSASTGGTGANVLTF. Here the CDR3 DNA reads TGCAGCGCCTCAACCGGGGGCACTGGGGCCAACGTCCTGACTTTC.

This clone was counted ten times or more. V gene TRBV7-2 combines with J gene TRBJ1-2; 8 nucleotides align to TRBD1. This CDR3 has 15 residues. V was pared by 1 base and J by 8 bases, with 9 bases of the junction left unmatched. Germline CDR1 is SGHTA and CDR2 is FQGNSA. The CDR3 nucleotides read TGTGCCAGCAGCTTAGGGACAGGGAAGGGAAAGGGCTACACCTTC. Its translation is CASSLGTGKGKGYTF.

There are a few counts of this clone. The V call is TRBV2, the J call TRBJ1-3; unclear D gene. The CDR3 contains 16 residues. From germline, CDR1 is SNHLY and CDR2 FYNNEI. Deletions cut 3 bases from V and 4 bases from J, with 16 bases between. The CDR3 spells CASSDRAATPGNTIYF. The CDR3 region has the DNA TGTGCCAGCAGTGATCGGGCAGCTACTCCGGGAAACACCATATATTTT.

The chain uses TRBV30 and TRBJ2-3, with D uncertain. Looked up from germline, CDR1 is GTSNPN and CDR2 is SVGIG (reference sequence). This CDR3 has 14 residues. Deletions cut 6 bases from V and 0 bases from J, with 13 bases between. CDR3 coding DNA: TGTGCCTGTTCTCGGAATGCTAGCACAGATACGCAGTATTTT. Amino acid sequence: CACSRNASTDTQYF.

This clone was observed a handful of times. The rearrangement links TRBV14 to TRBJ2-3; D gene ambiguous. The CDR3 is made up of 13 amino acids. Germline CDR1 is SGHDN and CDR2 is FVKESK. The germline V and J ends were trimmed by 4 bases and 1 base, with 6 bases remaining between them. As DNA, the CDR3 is TGTGCCAGCAGCCCAGAGGGCACAGATACGCAGTATTTT. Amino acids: CASSPEGTDTQYF.

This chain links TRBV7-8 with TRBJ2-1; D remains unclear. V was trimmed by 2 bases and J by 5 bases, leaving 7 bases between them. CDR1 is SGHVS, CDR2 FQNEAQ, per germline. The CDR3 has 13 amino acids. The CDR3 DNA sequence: TGTGCCAGCAGCTTACAAGCCCACAATGAGCAGTTCTTC. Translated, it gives CASSLQAHNEQFF.

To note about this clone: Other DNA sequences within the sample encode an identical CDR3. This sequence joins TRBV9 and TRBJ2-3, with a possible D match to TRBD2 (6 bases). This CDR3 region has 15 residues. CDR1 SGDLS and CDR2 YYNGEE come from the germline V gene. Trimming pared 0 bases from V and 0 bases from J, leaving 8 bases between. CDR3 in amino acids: CASSVAGTSTDTQYF. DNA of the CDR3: TGTGCCAGCAGCGTAGCCGGGACTAGCACAGATACGCAGTATTTT.

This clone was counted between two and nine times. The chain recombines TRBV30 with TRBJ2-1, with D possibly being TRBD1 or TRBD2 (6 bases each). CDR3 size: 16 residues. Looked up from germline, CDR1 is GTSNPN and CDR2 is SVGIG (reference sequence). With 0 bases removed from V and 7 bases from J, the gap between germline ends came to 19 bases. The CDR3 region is CAWSVRGGGGGNEQFF. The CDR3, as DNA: TGTGCCTGGAGTGTACGTGGAGGGGGTGGTGGGAATGAGCAGTTCTTC.

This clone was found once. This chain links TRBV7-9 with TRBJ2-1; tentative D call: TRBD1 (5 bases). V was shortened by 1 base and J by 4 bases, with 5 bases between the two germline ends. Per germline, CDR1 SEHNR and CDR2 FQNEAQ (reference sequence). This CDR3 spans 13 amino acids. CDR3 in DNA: TGTGCCAGCAGCTTAGACAGGTACAATGAGCAGTTCTTC. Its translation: CASSLDRYNEQFF.

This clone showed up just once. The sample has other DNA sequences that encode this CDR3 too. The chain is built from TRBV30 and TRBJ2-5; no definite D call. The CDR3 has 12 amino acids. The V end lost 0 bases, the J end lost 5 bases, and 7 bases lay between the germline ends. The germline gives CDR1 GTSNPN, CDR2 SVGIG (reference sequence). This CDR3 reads CAWSVLVETQYF. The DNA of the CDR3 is TGTGCCTGGAGTGTACTGGTGGAGACCCAGTACTTC.

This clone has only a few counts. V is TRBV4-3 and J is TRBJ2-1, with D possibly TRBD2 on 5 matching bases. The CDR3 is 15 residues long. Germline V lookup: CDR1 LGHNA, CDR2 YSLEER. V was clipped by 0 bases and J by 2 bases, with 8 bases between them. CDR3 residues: CASSQDKRAYNEQFF. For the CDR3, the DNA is TGCGCCAGCAGCCAAGATAAGAGGGCCTACAATGAGCAGTTCTTC.